The 30 T cell receptor beta chains reported below all come from one sample, sequenced in a study of blood T cells in healthy people across ages. A second about 7 to 11 cycle PCR used barcoded and J-beta primers. Each CDR3 protein gets one entry after TCRdb re-called the 5' RACE reads with MiXCR. This repertoire shows more than 650,000 distinct CDR3 sequences, about 53% found once; its top ten account for about 42%. The specimen sequenced was blood. The origin of the receptors is an elderly man in good health.

The CDR3 sequence is CASSHLFPPIQYF. The CDR3 coding sequence is TGCGCCAGCAGCCATTTGTTCCCTCCCATTCAGTACTTC. J is TRBJ2-4 and V is TRBV4-1; D uncertain. Germline CDR1 reads MGHRA; CDR2 reads YSYEKL. The CDR3 covers 13 residues. Trimming removed 3 bases at V and 9 bases at J, with 12 bases between.

The rearrangement links TRBV6-1 to TRBJ2-1; D is unresolved. CDR1 is MNHNS and CDR2 is SASEGT in the germline V gene. Trimming shortened V by 6 bases and J by 8 bases, and 14 bases separated the two germline ends. The CDR3 has 13 residues. CDR3 region: CASSLTLVDEQFF. The CDR3, as DNA: TGTGCCAGCAGCTTAACTTTAGTAGATGAGCAGTTCTTC.

The chain carries TRBV7-9 and TRBJ1-4; a weak D match, TRBD1 (5 bases). V lost 5 bases and J 10 bases, leaving 5 bases between the germline ends. This CDR3 contains 10 residues. Germline CDR1 reads SEHNR; CDR2 reads FQNEAQ (reference sequence). CDR3 sequence: CASSGGKLFF. The CDR3, as DNA: TGTGCCAGCAGCGGGGGAAAACTGTTTTTT.

This clonotype was found a few times. V usage is TRBV12-3 or TRBV12-4 and J usage is TRBJ1-2; possible D gene TRBD1, 6 bases. This CDR3 contains 13 residues. The V end lost 5 bases, the J end lost 4 bases, and 11 bases lay between the germline ends. The DNA for the CDR3 is TGTGCCAGCAGTGCAACAGGGAGCTATGGCTACACCTTC. This codes for CASSATGSYGYTF.

The gene calls are TRBV9 and TRBJ2-4; TRBD1 might be the D (6 bases). Trimming took off 0 bases at V and 1 base at J, with 8 bases between the two ends. CDR3 length equals 15 residues. Germline V gene sequence: CDR1 SGDLS, CDR2 YYNGEE. The CDR3 DNA reads TGTGCCAGCAGCGTAGGTGGGGGCGCCAAAAACATTCAGTACTTC. Translation: CASSVGGGAKNIQYF. Full variable domain (remainder filled in from reference TRBV9 and TRBJ2-4): DSGVTQTPKHLITATGQRVTLRCSPRSGDLSVYWYQQSLDQGLQFLIQYYNGEERAKGNILERFSAQQFPDLHSELNLSSLELGDSALYFCASSVGGGAKNIQYFGAGTRLSVL.

This clonotype has a handful of counts. This chain connects TRBV3-1 to TRBJ2-4, with 7 bases aligning to TRBD1. The DNA end favors TRBJ2-7, so the J call may be wrong. The CDR3 has 14 amino acids. Germline lookup yields CDR1 LGHDT and CDR2 YNNKEL (reference sequence). Written as DNA, the CDR3 is TGTGCCAGCAGCCCTCACGGGACAGCCTACGAGCAGTACTTC. This sequence encodes CASSPHGTAYEQYF.

The rearrangement links TRBV6-5 to TRBJ2-3, with 10 nucleotides matching TRBD2. The CDR3 length is 16 residues. Per germline, CDR1 MNHEY and CDR2 SVGAGI. Unmatched junction bases numbered 8, after V lost 4 bases and J lost 4 bases. The CDR3 region is CASSSPSSGRPDTQYF. CDR3 in DNA: TGTGCCAGCAGTTCCCCCTCTAGCGGGAGACCAGATACGCAGTATTTT.

The chain uses TRBV4-1 and TRBJ2-5; 11 bases agree with TRBD2. With 0 bases clipped from V and 5 bases from J, the junction kept 5 bases outside the gene matches. In germline, CDR1 is MGHRA, CDR2 YSYEKL. There are 16 residues in the CDR3. CDR3 loop: CASSQDSGRAGETQYF. CDR3 coding DNA: TGCGCCAGCAGCCAAGATAGCGGGAGGGCCGGGGAGACCCAGTACTTC.

In DNA form, the CDR3 reads TGCAGCGTTGCCGACGAGACCTCGCACAGATACGCGTATTTT. As protein: CSVADETSHRYAYF. V gene TRBV29-1 combines with J gene TRBJ2-3; D ambiguous. The germline V gene encodes CDR1 SQVTM and CDR2 ANQGSEA. The CDR3 consists of 14 residues. V was trimmed by 4 bases and J by 14 bases, leaving 25 bases between them.

A remark on this clonotype: The junction departs from germline at one end; a sequencing error may be responsible. The genes are TRBV5-1 and TRBJ2-7; 10 bases match TRBD1. The CDR3 totals 14 residues. Germline CDR1 SGHRS, CDR2 YFSETQ. CDR3 sequence reads: CASSWTGGSYEQYF. The CDR3 region has the DNA TGTGCCAGCAGCTGGACAGGGGGCTCCTACGAGCAGTACTTC.

This chain links TRBV27 with TRBJ2-2; D not certain. Germline-derived CDR1 and CDR2 are MNHEY and SMNVEV (reference sequence). CDR3 length: 13 amino acids. Trimming removed 5 bases at V and 1 base at J, with 5 bases between. The CDR3, as DNA: TGTGCCAGCAGTCCATGGAACACCGGGGAGCTGTTTTTT. Its protein product is CASSPWNTGELFF.

The V call is TRBV25-1, the J call TRBJ1-1; a weak D match, TRBD1 (5 bases). Deletions cut 3 bases from V and 2 bases from J, with 13 bases between. CDR3 length: 15 residues. The germline CDR1 and CDR2 sequences are MGHDK and SYGVNS. The CDR3 protein is CASSELQAQNTEAFF. CDR3 nucleotide sequence: TGTGCCAGCAGTGAGTTACAGGCTCAAAACACTGAAGCTTTCTTT.

This clonotype was seen ten or more times. The chain employs TRBV29-1 and TRBJ2-7; D is perhaps TRBD1 (6 bases). The CDR3 spans 13 residues. In germline, CDR1 is SQVTM, CDR2 ANQGSEA. V lost 4 bases to trimming and J lost 5 bases, with 15 bases between them. The CDR3 spells CSVGNSGTNEQYF. Written as DNA, the CDR3 is TGCAGCGTTGGCAACTCCGGGACAAACGAGCAGTACTTC.

This CDR3 reads CASSLAGQPTYEQYF. In DNA form, the CDR3 reads TGTGCCAGCAGCTTAGCGGGGCAGCCGACCTACGAGCAGTACTTC. The rearrangement links TRBV7-9 to TRBJ2-7; D is possibly TRBD1 (5 bases). CDR1 SEHNR and CDR2 FQNEAQ come from the germline V gene (reference sequence). V lost 0 bases, J lost 2 bases, and 11 bases lay in between. This CDR3 has 15 amino acids.

The chain has TRBV13 and TRBJ2-5, with D tentatively TRBD1 (5 bases). The germline V gene has CDR1 PRHDT and CDR2 FYEKMQ (reference sequence). Between the trimmed V and J ends, which lost 2 bases and 11 bases, there was a span of 21 bases. This CDR3 spans 15 amino acids. The DNA of the CDR3 is TGTGCCAGCAGCTTATACGGGTCCCAGGGCGATGAGCAGTACTTC. Its protein product is CASSLYGSQGDEQYF.

The V and J genes are TRBV20-1 and TRBJ1-3; no reliable D call. CDR3 length equals 14 residues. CDR1 and CDR2 (germline): DFQATT, SNEGSKA (reference sequence). The germline V and J ends were trimmed by 0 bases and 2 bases, with 8 bases remaining between them. The CDR3 loop reads CSARDAGTGNTIYF. CDR3 nucleotide sequence: TGCAGTGCTAGAGATGCCGGAACTGGAAACACCATATATTTT.

This clonotype has a handful of counts. The chain uses TRBV29-1 and TRBJ2-3; D possibly corresponds to TRBD2 (7 bases). Trimming took 7 bases from V and 14 from J, leaving 19 bases between them. There are 11 residues in the CDR3. Germline V gene data show CDR1 as SQVTM and CDR2 as ANQGSEA. CDR3 loop: CSAGGGRYAYF. The CDR3 nucleotides read TGCAGCGCCGGCGGGGGCAGATACGCGTATTTT.

V is TRBV7-2 and J is TRBJ2-5; TRBD2 matches at 9 bases. Per germline, CDR1 SGHTA and CDR2 FQGNSA. V lost 4 bases, J lost 7 bases, and 7 bases stayed unmatched. The CDR3 runs 14 residues. CDR3 loop: CASSSSSGIGTQYF. The DNA for the CDR3 is TGTGCCAGCAGCTCCTCTAGCGGGATTGGGACCCAGTACTTC.

V is TRBV20-1 and J is TRBJ2-5; D gene ambiguous. The DNA matches TRBJ2-1 better at its end, which makes the J call doubtful. This CDR3 region has 12 residues. Germline-derived CDR1 and CDR2 are DFQATT and SNEGSKA (reference sequence). CDR3: CSAIWTQETQFF. CDR3 sequence (DNA): TGCAGTGCTATTTGGACGCAAGAGACCCAGTTCTTC.

The gene calls are TRBV6-2 or TRBV6-3 and TRBJ2-3; perhaps D is TRBD1 or TRBD2 (5 bases each). Germline values: CDR1 MNHEY, CDR2 SVGEGT. This CDR3 is 11 amino acids long. V lost 6 bases and J lost 14, with 15 bases in between. The CDR3 nucleotides are TGTGCCAGCAGCTTTGGGGGATACGCGTATTTT. Its protein is CASSFGGYAYF.

This clonotype was seen more than once but under ten times. The J gene is TRBJ2-1, the V gene TRBV11-3; no clear D. The assigned J gene may be wrong: the sequence end matches TRBJ2-7 better. Germline V gene data show CDR1 as SGHNT and CDR2 as YENEEA. CDR3 length equals 13 residues. For the CDR3, the DNA is TGTGCCAGCAGCTTAGGGTTCCACAATGAGCAGTACTTC. It encodes CASSLGFHNEQYF.

This clonotype was detected a few times. The V gene is TRBV20-1, the J gene TRBJ2-7; a weak D match, TRBD1 (5 bases). Trimming left V 3 bases short and J 2 bases short, with 11 bases between. The CDR3 has 13 amino acids. The germline gives CDR1 DFQATT, CDR2 SNEGSKA (reference sequence). The CDR3 sequence is CSASPEGAYEQYF. The CDR3 bases are TGCAGTGCTAGTCCGGAAGGGGCCTACGAGCAGTACTTC.

The gene calls are TRBV6-1 and TRBJ2-7, with D maybe TRBD2 (7 bases). Per germline, CDR1 MNHNS and CDR2 SASEGT. Trimming removed 0 bases at V and 2 bases at J, with 8 bases between. The CDR3 is 14 residues long. This chain's CDR3 is CASSEARGPYEQYF. The CDR3 DNA follows: TGTGCCAGCAGTGAAGCGCGGGGGCCCTACGAGCAGTACTTC.

This clonotype occurred a few times. The chain couples TRBV27 to TRBJ2-1; D call uncertain. Germline V gene lookup returns CDR1 MNHEY and CDR2 SMNVEV (reference sequence). V shed 3 bases and J shed 6 bases, with 12 bases lying between them. This CDR3 is built from 14 residues. The CDR3 region is CASSFDGVSNEQFF. CDR3 DNA: TGTGCCAGCAGTTTCGATGGGGTTTCCAATGAGCAGTTCTTC.

This clonotype was observed a handful of times. The chain joins TRBV9 to TRBJ2-7; D ambiguous. This CDR3 is 12 amino acids long. CDR1 SGDLS and CDR2 YYNGEE come from the germline V gene. V lost 2 bases and J 0 bases, leaving 3 bases between the germline ends. CDR3 bases: TGTGCCAGCAGCGTGAACTCCTACGAGCAGTACTTC. Translating gives CASSVNSYEQYF. The whole variable domain, remainder taken from reference TRBV9 and TRBJ2-7, is DSGVTQTPKHLITATGQRVTLRCSPRSGDLSVYWYQQSLDQGLQFLIQYYNGEERAKGNILERFSAQQFPDLHSELNLSSLELGDSALYFCASSVNSYEQYFGPGTRLTVT.

The genes are TRBV9 and TRBJ2-3; weak D call: TRBD2 (5 bases). Trimming shortened V by 4 bases and J by 0 bases, and 9 bases separated the two germline ends. Germline V lookup: CDR1 SGDLS, CDR2 YYNGEE. This CDR3 comprises 14 residues. The CDR3 loop reads CASSRRTSTDTQYF. The CDR3 nucleotides read TGTGCCAGCAGCCGAAGGACTAGCACAGATACGCAGTATTTT.

This clonotype was counted a few times. The chain joins TRBV21-1 to TRBJ2-7; the table's D call, TRBD2, has no DNA check behind it. TRBV21-1 is termed a pseudogene. The CDR3 covers 13 residues. CDR3 DNA: TGTGCCAGCAGCCCCTGGAAGCGGGACGAGCAGTACTTC. Its translation: CASSPWKRDEQYF.

The chain recombines TRBV7-6 with TRBJ2-5; D gene uncertain. The V gene lost 3 bases and the J gene lost 3 bases, with 5 bases spanning the gap. The CDR3 contains 12 residues. Germline V gene lookup returns CDR1 SGHVS and CDR2 FNYEAQ. CDR3 coding DNA: TGTGCCAGCAGCTTTCGGGAAGAGACCCAGTACTTC. Translating gives CASSFREETQYF.

This clonotype was detected only once. This sequence joins TRBV2 and TRBJ2-5; 10 bases match TRBD2. The trim removed 7 bases at V and 5 bases at J, leaving 7 bases unmatched. Germline V gene lookup returns CDR1 SNHLY and CDR2 FYNNEI. This CDR3 spans 14 amino acids. The CDR3 loop reads CASTKGLALETQYF. The CDR3 DNA sequence: TGTGCCAGCACTAAGGGACTAGCGTTGGAGACCCAGTACTTC.

This clonotype was seen a handful of times. The rearrangement links TRBV7-2 to TRBJ2-3; 9 nucleotides agree with TRBD2. This CDR3 contains 17 residues. Germline loops: CDR1 SGHTA, CDR2 FQGNSA. V lost 4 bases to trimming and J lost 0 bases; unmatched junction nucleotides: 8. The CDR3 here is CASSSSLAGTSTDTQYF. Here the CDR3 DNA reads TGTGCCAGCAGCTCATCTCTAGCGGGAACGAGCACAGATACGCAGTATTTT.